The 18 T cell receptor beta chains listed next were all sequenced from one sample in a study of cytomegalovirus exposure and HLA in healthy donors. Use of 60 Vbeta and 13 Jbeta primers characterized the PCR. Libraries were prepared by immunoSEQ multiplex PCR; TCRdb keeps only in-frame clonotypes and omits some of them. This table holds 150,000 to 180,000 clones, 70% to 80% found once. The sequenced sample was PBMCs. The receptors come from a man in his thirties or forties in good health and CMV-seronegative.

The CDR3: CASSSGTGGTEAFF. The CDR3 bases are TGCGCCAGCAGCTCGGGGACTGGGGGAACTGAAGCTTTCTTT. The genes are TRBV5-1 and TRBJ1-1; D is possibly TRBD1 (5 bases). The CDR3 length is 14 residues. V was cut by 3 bases and J by 5 bases, with 14 bases left in between. Germline CDR1 and CDR2: SGHRS and YFSETQ.

The chain uses TRBV19 and TRBJ2-2; D is ambiguous. V dropped 5 bases and J dropped 2 bases, with 9 bases sitting between them. This CDR3 region has 14 residues. The V gene's germline CDR1 is LNHDA and CDR2 SQIVND (reference sequence). The CDR3 protein is CASSDFSNTGELFF. DNA for the CDR3: TGTGCCAGTAGTGACTTCAGTAACACCGGGGAGCTGTTTTTT.

The rearrangement links TRBV14 to TRBJ1-1, with D possibly TRBD1 on 5 matching bases. V was shortened by 4 bases and J by 4 bases, with 13 bases between the two germline ends. The CDR3 consists of 14 residues. Germline-derived CDR1 and CDR2 are SGHDN and FVKESK. The CDR3 nucleotides are TGTGCCAGCAGCCCGACACAGGCTCGCACTGAAGCTTTCTTT. Translated: CASSPTQARTEAFF.

This chain connects TRBV9 to TRBJ1-4; 9 nucleotides align to TRBD1. The junction had 3 bases not matched to a gene; V was cut back by 4 bases and J by 2 bases. CDR3 size: 15 residues. Germline values: CDR1 SGDLS, CDR2 YYNGEE. The CDR3 region is CASSLGTGTNEKLFF. CDR3 coding DNA: TGTGCCAGCAGCCTCGGGACAGGGACTAATGAAAAACTGTTTTTT.

This clone appeared a single time. The CDR3 nucleotides are TGTGCCAGCAGTTTGAGAGACAGCGCTGCCTACGAGCAGTACTTC. Translated, it gives CASSLRDSAAYEQYF. The V gene is TRBV28, the J gene TRBJ2-7, with a tentative D call TRBD1 (5 bases). This CDR3 is 15 amino acids long. The V gene's germline CDR1 is MDHEN and CDR2 SYDVKM. V lost 3 bases, J lost 2 bases, and 14 bases lay in between. Full variable domain (outside the CDR3, taken from reference TRBV28 and TRBJ2-7): DVKVTQSSRYLVKRTGEKVFLECVQDMDHENMFWYRQDPGLGLRLIYFSYDVKMKEKGDIPEGYSVSREKKERFSLILESASTNQTSMYLCASSLRDSAAYEQYFGPGTRLTVT.

The V and J genes are TRBV7-2 and TRBJ2-7, with 7 bases fitting TRBD1. The CDR3 sequence is 15 residues long. With 6 bases clipped from V and 2 bases from J, the junction kept 10 bases outside the gene matches. CDR1 SGHTA and CDR2 FQGNSA come from the germline V gene. CDR3 amino acids: CASRRPGTDTYEQYF. The CDR3 bases are TGTGCCAGCAGACGCCCCGGGACAGATACCTACGAGCAGTACTTC.

The chain recombines TRBV19 with TRBJ2-2, with D possibly matching TRBD1 (5 bases). V lost 6 bases, J lost 3 bases, and 11 bases lay in between. The CDR3 is made up of 14 amino acids. The germline V gene has CDR1 LNHDA and CDR2 SQIVND (reference sequence). The CDR3 region has the DNA TGTGCCAGTAGGGTTGGCAGGGACACCGGGGAGCTGTTTTTT. It encodes CASRVGRDTGELFF.

The V gene is TRBV5-4, the J gene TRBJ2-3, with D perhaps matching TRBD1 (5 bases). There are 12 residues in the CDR3. V was cut by 4 bases and J by 7 bases, with 10 bases left in between. In germline, CDR1 is SGHNT, CDR2 YYREEE (reference sequence). CDR3 loop: CASSQGYHTQYF. The CDR3 bases are TGTGCCAGCAGCCAGGGCTACCATACGCAGTATTTT.

This clone was recorded a few times. This sequence joins TRBV13 and TRBJ2-5; tentative D call: TRBD2 (6 bases). With 5 bases removed from V and 1 base from J, the gap between germline ends came to 8 bases. The CDR3 loop spans 13 amino acids. Germline CDR1 reads PRHDT; CDR2 reads FYEKMQ (reference sequence). The CDR3 coding sequence is TGTGCCAGCAGCCCCGGGGGCCAAGAGACCCAGTACTTC. Translated: CASSPGGQETQYF.

V is TRBV5-4 and J is TRBJ2-2, with 12 bases identical to TRBD2. V was pared by 2 bases and J by 8 bases, with 7 bases of the junction left unmatched. CDR3 length: 16 amino acids. Germline CDR1 is SGHNT and CDR2 is YYREEE (reference sequence). The CDR3 nucleotides are TGTGCCAGCAGCTTCCCTAGCGGGGGGGGTCTGGGGGAGCTGTTTTTT. It is translated as CASSFPSGGGLGELFF.

The chain combines TRBV7-2 with TRBJ2-2; D is unclear. V shed 4 bases and J shed 6 bases, with 6 bases lying between them. Looked up from germline, CDR1 is SGHTA and CDR2 is FQGNSA. This CDR3 spans 12 amino acids. The CDR3 DNA reads TGTGCCAGCAGCTCCCTCGCCGGGGAGCTGTTTTTT. Protein product: CASSSLAGELFF.

This clone was counted only a few times. The rearrangement uses TRBV29-1 and TRBJ2-2; 8 bases map to TRBD1. Germline lookup yields CDR1 SQVTM and CDR2 ANQGSEA. The CDR3 consists of 13 residues. V lost 6 bases and J lost 6; bases outside the gene matches: 6. For the CDR3, the DNA is TGCAGCGTATCAGGGGGCGCGGCCGGGGAGCTGTTTTTT. It codes for CSVSGGAAGELFF.

The chain employs TRBV5-1 and TRBJ2-2; D is unresolved. The CDR3 has 15 amino acids. Germline V gene data show CDR1 as SGHRS and CDR2 as YFSETQ. V was shortened by 0 bases and J by 0 bases, with 6 bases between the two germline ends. CDR3 nucleotides: TGCGCCAGCAGCTTGGGGGCCGCGAACACCGGGGAGCTGTTTTTT. Its translation is CASSLGAANTGELFF.

CDR3 loop: CASSPIPGQGASGNTIYF. DNA for the CDR3: TGTGCCAGCTCACCCATCCCGGGACAGGGGGCGAGTGGAAACACCATATATTTT. The chain combines TRBV18 with TRBJ1-3; TRBD1 matches 12 bases. Germline assignment: CDR1 KGHSH and CDR2 LQKENI. This CDR3 region has 18 residues. V shed 3 bases and J 3 bases; nucleotides not matched to a gene: 9.

The chain uses TRBV30 and TRBJ2-1; 9 nucleotides align to TRBD1. Per the germline V gene, CDR1 is GTSNPN and CDR2 is SVGIG (reference sequence). This CDR3 is built from 14 residues. Trimming removed 2 bases from V and 8 bases from J; junction bases left unmatched: 7. CDR3 DNA sequence: TGTGCCTGGAGTACCGGGACAGGGTCCGATGAGCAGTTCTTC. This encodes CAWSTGTGSDEQFF.

This chain links TRBV28 with TRBJ2-3; possible D gene TRBD2, 7 bases. The CDR3 consists of 16 residues. The germline gives CDR1 MDHEN, CDR2 SYDVKM. V gave up 2 bases and J gave up 5 bases, with 17 bases separating them. The CDR3 loop is CASSLGEAGAVDTQYF. CDR3 nucleotide sequence: TGTGCCAGCAGTTTAGGGGAGGCGGGGGCGGTAGATACGCAGTATTTT.

The sample holds one count of this clone. The chain couples TRBV28 to TRBJ1-5, with a tentative D call TRBD1 (5 bases). The germline V gene has CDR1 MDHEN and CDR2 SYDVKM. The CDR3 is 15 amino acids. V lost 6 bases, J lost 0 bases, and 12 bases lay in between. CDR3 nucleotide sequence: TGTGCCAGCAGGGTGACAGAGTATAGCAATCAGCCCCAGCATTTT. Amino acid sequence: CASRVTEYSNQPQHF.

This chain joins TRBV7-9 and TRBJ2-1, with 12 bases identical to TRBD2. The CDR3 runs to 15 residues. Unmatched junction bases numbered 5, after V lost 7 bases and J lost 4 bases. Germline V gene sequence: CDR1 SEHNR, CDR2 FQNEAQ (reference sequence). CDR3 bases: TGTGCCAGCAACCCCGGACTAGCGGGGTACAATGAGCAGTTCTTC. Translating it yields CASNPGLAGYNEQFF.